Sequencing of this TCR beta chain was carried out in a study of HIV-infected children after antiretroviral therapy interruption. Study-level background: In continuous treatment, analyzed samples were from weeks 0, 48 and 150.

The study's findings and limits: Minor non-naive CD45RA+ populations, like EMRA or stem memory, might contaminate naive sorts. Naive CD4+ CDR3 sharing between time points fell after interruption began.

RNA-based 3' RACE libraries used unique molecular identifiers. TCRdb used MiXCR to reprocess the 3' RACE reads, holding one entry per CDR3 protein. The sample has about 89,000 distinct CDR3 sequences, around 6.9% seen once; the top ten hold 1% to 1.3%. This clonotype was seen repeatedly, ten times or more. The antigen remains undetermined. Germline V CDR1 and CDR2: SQVTM, ANQGSEA. V was cut by 4 bases and J by 4 bases, with 13 bases left in between. CDR3 length: 13 residues. Treatment denoted: PENTA 11 planned treatment interruption arm or continuous ART arm. The TCR sequence derives from a pool of human donors with HIV. This specimen consisted of CD45RA+ CD4+ T cells from PBMCs, pooled from several time points, obtained from a donor given antiretroviral therapy, either interrupted or continuous. Subset reported: naive CD4+ CD45RA+ CD45RO- T cells. This chain connects TRBV29-1 to TRBJ1-2; maybe TRBD1 (5 bases). The CDR3 DNA follows: TGCAGCGTTGCGGGGACGCTAGTCTATGGCTACACCTTC. It encodes CSVAGTLVYGYTF.